The clone carrying this T cell receptor (beta chain) was seen only a few times. The antigen remains undetermined. V was pared by 4 bases and J by 0 bases, with 4 bases of the junction left unmatched. Germline V gives CDR1 SGHVS, CDR2 FQNEAQ. This CDR3 has 15 residues. The PCR made use of 60 Vbeta and 13 Jbeta primers. Data came from immunoSEQ multiplex PCR; TCRdb stores just in-frame clones and leaves some out. Of 100,000 to 150,000 clones listed, over 70% are singletons. The data were taken from a study of cytomegalovirus exposure and HLA in healthy donors. Study results and caveats: The authors later linked a missense DCLRE1C variant to TCR beta V- and J-gene trimming. A later analysis appeared to link common viral pathogens to several of the most significant clusters.

The TCR comes from a man aged 40-49 years in good health and CMV-seropositive. The chain recombines TRBV7-8 with TRBJ1-2, with 8 positions matching TRBD1. The sample was PBMCs. CDR3 in amino acids: CASSSGQASNYGYTF. CDR3 bases: TGTGCCAGCAGCTCGGGACAGGCGTCTAACTATGGCTACACCTTC.